One sample yielded the 16 T cell receptor beta chains listed below, sequenced in a study of monozygotic twins with inflammatory bowel disease (dated by TCRdb to about 2019). Libraries came from 5' RACE. The sequencer was an Illumina HiSeq 2500. With the reads reprocessed by TCRdb, a single entry stands for each CDR3 protein sequence and no DNA is reported. The table kept for this sample lists approximately 400,000 distinct CDR3 sequences. 2.5% to 3% of the sample rests with the top ten. The specimen sequenced was blood. The receptors originated from a human donor with ulcerative colitis or Crohn's disease, or a healthy co-twin of an affected twin (not recorded which).

Here the CDR3 reads CASSFGTGGATGELFF. The rearrangement joins TRBV12-3 or TRBV12-4 to TRBJ2-2; TCRdb picks TRBD1, but there is no DNA to check that call. This CDR3 has 16 residues.

Here the CDR3 reads CASSMPGLAAATDTQYF. V and J are TRBV12-3 or TRBV12-4 and TRBJ2-3; the D call from TCRdb, TRBD2, cannot be confirmed without DNA. This CDR3 is 17 amino acids long.

The V gene is TRBV27, the J gene TRBJ1-5; checking the TCRdb D call of TRBD1 is not possible without DNA. Germline V gene lookup returns CDR1 MNHEY and CDR2 SMNVEV (reference sequence). This CDR3 contains 11 residues. This CDR3 reads CASSFGTTQHF.

The gene calls are TRBV13 and TRBJ1-6; TCRdb's D call, TRBD1, is unchecked because there is no DNA. This CDR3 comprises 16 residues. The germline CDR1 and CDR2 sequences are PRHDT and FYEKMQ (reference sequence). This chain's CDR3 is CASSFEGQGYNSPLHF.

The chain has TRBV12-3 or TRBV12-4 and TRBJ1-3; TCRdb picks TRBD1, but there is no DNA to check that call. This CDR3 comprises 17 residues. CDR3 amino acids: CASSPPRSTGRGNTIYF.

The chain recombines TRBV4-2 with TRBJ2-1; without DNA, the TCRdb call of TRBD2 cannot be checked. CDR1 and CDR2 from the germline V gene are LGHNA and YNFKEQ. CDR3 length: 17 residues. CDR3 in amino acids: CASSQVSGESSYNEQFF.

The chain combines TRBV7-3 with TRBJ2-3. Germline-derived CDR1 and CDR2 are SGHTA and FQGTGA. The CDR3 extends over 13 amino acids. The chain's CDR3 is CASSADVVGTQYF.

The genes are TRBV12-3 or TRBV12-4 and TRBJ2-3; the TRBD1 assignment by TCRdb is unverifiable without DNA. CDR3 length equals 15 residues. The CDR3 loop reads CASSLGGGPSDTQYF.

This chain uses TRBV5-1 with TRBJ2-3. CDR1 and CDR2 from the germline V gene are SGHRS and YFSETQ. The CDR3 contains 13 residues. The chain's CDR3 is CASSLFLTDTQYF.

V is TRBV29-1 and J is TRBJ2-5; TCRdb outputs TRBD1, but without DNA this stays unchecked. The CDR3 sequence is 12 residues long. Germline CDR1 is SQVTM and CDR2 is ANQGSEA. The CDR3 loop reads CSVARQGDAAYF.

The chain uses TRBV5-1 and TRBJ2-1; as DNA is missing, the TRBD1 call by TCRdb cannot be tested. This CDR3 spans 16 amino acids. Germline V gene data show CDR1 as SGHRS and CDR2 as YFSETQ. CDR3 sequence reads: CASSLSGTGLYNEQFF.

The chain recombines TRBV30 with TRBJ1-5; there is no DNA to check the TCRdb D call of TRBD1. Germline loops: CDR1 GTSNPN, CDR2 SVGIG (reference sequence). This CDR3 has 13 amino acids. The CDR3 sequence is CAWGEGADQPQHF.

V gene TRBV4-1 combines with J gene TRBJ2-1; TCRdb names TRBD2, which stays unverified in the absence of DNA. Per germline, CDR1 MGHRA and CDR2 YSYEKL. The CDR3 is 16 amino acids. Here the CDR3 reads CASSRFLAGDQNEQFF.

This chain joins TRBV5-1 and TRBJ2-7; TCRdb gives TRBD1 as the D gene, but with no DNA this cannot be confirmed. The germline V gene encodes CDR1 SGHRS and CDR2 YFSETQ. CDR3 length: 15 amino acids. CDR3 amino acids: CASSLERGQRYEQYF.

V gene TRBV29-1 combines with J gene TRBJ2-3; the TCRdb call, TRBD2, lacks DNA for checking. This CDR3 has 19 residues. The germline V gene encodes CDR1 SQVTM and CDR2 ANQGSEA. CDR3 residues: CSVEDPRLAGVTSTDTQYF.

This chain links TRBV6-1 with TRBJ1-4; TCRdb proposes TRBD1, but this gene call is untestable without DNA. Germline CDR1 MNHNS, CDR2 SASEGT. The CDR3 consists of 15 residues. CDR3 region: CASSLSGQGGEKLFF.